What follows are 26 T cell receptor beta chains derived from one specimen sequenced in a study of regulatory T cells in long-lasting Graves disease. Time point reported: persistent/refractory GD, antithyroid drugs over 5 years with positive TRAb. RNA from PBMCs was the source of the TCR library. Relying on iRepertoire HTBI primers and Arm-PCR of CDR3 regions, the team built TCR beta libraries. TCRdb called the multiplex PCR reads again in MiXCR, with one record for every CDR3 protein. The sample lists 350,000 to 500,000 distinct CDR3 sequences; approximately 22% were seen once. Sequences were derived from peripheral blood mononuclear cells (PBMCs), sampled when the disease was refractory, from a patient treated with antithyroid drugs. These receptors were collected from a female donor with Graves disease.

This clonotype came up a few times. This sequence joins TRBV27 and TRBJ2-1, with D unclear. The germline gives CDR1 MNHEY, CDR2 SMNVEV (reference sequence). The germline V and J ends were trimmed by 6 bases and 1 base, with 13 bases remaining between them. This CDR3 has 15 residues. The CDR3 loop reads CASRAKPQSYNEQFF. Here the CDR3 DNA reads TGTGCCAGCAGGGCAAAACCCCAATCCTACAATGAGCAGTTCTTC.

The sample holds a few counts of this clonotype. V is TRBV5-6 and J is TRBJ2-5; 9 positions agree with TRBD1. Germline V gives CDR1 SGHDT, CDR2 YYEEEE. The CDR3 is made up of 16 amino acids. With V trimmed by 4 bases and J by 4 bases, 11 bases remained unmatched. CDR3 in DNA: TGTGCCAGCAGCCCTCGCCCGGGACAGGGAGGAGAGACCCAGTACTTC. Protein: CASSPRPGQGGETQYF.

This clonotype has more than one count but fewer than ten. The CDR3: CASSPGLAGDRAYEQYF. For the CDR3, the DNA is TGTGCCAGCTCACCGGGACTAGCGGGAGACCGCGCCTACGAGCAGTACTTC. The chain has TRBV18 and TRBJ2-7, with 14 positions matching TRBD2. The CDR3 covers 17 residues. Germline V gene data show CDR1 as KGHSH and CDR2 as LQKENI. J gave up 2 bases and V 3 bases, and 6 bases lay outside the gene matches.

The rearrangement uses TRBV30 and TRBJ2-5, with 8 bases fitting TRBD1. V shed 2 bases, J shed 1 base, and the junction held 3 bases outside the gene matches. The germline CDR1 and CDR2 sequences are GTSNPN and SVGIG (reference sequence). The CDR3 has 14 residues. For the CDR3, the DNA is TGTGCCTGGAGTAGTGGACAGGGCCAAGAGACCCAGTACTTC. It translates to CAWSSGQGQETQYF.

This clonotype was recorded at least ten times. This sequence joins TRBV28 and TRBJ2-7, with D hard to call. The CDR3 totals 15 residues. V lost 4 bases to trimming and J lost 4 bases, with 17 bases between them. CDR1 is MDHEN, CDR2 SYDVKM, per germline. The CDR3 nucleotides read TGTGCCAGCAGTTCACTGGGTCCACTTCATTACGAGCAGTACTTC. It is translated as CASSSLGPLHYEQYF. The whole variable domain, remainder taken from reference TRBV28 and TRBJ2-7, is DVKVTQSSRYLVKRTGEKVFLECVQDMDHENMFWYRQDPGLGLRLIYFSYDVKMKEKGDIPEGYSVSREKKERFSLILESASTNQTSMYLCASSSLGPLHYEQYFGPGTRLTVT.

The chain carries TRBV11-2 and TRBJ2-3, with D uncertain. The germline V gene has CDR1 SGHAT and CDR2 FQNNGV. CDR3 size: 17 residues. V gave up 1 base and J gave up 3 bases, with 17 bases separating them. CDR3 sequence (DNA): TGTGCCAGCAGCTTAGTGACTCAGGCCCTTGGAACAGATACGCAGTATTTT. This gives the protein CASSLVTQALGTDTQYF. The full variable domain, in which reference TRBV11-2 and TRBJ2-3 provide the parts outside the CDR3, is EAGVAQSPRYKIIEKRQSVAFWCNPISGHATLYWYQQILGQGPKLLIQFQNNGVVDDSQLPKDRFSAERLKGVDSTLKIQPAKLEDSAVYLCASSLVTQALGTDTQYFGPGTRLTVL.

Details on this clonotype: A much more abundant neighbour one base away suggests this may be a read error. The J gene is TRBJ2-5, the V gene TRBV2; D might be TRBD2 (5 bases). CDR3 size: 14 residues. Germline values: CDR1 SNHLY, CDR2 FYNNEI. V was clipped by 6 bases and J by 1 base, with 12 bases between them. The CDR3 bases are TGTGCCAGCAGGCCCCACGAGGGCCAAGAGACCCAGTACTTC. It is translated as CASRPHEGQETQYF.

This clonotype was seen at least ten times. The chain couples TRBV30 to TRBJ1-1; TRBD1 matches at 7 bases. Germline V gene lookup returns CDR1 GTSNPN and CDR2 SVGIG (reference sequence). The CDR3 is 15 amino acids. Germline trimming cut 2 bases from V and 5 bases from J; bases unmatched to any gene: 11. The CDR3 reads CAWSTPGTARTEAFF. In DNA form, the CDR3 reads TGTGCCTGGAGTACCCCCGGGACAGCGAGGACTGAAGCTTTCTTT.

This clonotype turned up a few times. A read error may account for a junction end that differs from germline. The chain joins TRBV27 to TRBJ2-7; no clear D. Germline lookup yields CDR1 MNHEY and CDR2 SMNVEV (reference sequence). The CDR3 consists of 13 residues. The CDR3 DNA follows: TGTGCCAGCAGTTTCGGAAGGTCCTACGAGCAGCACTTC. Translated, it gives CASSFGRSYEQHF.

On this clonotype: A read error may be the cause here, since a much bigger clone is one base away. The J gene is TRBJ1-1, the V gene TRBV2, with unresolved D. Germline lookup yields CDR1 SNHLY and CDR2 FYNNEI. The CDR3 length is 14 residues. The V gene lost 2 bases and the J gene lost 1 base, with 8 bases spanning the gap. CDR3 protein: CASSERSGNTEAFF. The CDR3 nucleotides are TGTGCCAGCAGTGAAAGGTCGGGGAACACTGAAGCTTTCTTT.

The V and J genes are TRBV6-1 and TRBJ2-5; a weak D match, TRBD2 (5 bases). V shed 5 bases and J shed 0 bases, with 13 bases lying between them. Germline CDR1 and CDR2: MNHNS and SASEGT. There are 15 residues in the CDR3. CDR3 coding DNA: TGTGCCAGCAGTCAACCGGAGGTATACCAAGAGACCCAGTACTTC. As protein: CASSQPEVYQETQYF.

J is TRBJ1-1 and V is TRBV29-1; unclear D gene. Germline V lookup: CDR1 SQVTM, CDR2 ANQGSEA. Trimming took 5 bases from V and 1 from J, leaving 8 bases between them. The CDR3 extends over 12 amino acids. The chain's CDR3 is CSVQRTNTEAFF. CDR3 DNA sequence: TGCAGCGTTCAGAGAACGAACACTGAAGCTTTCTTT.

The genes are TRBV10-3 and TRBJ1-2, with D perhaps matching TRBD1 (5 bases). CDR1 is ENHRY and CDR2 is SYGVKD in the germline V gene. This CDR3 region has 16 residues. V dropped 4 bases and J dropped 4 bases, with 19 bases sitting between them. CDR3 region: CAISGSGTPGSYGYTF. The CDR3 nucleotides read TGTGCCATCAGTGGGTCGGGCACACCAGGGAGCTATGGCTACACCTTC.

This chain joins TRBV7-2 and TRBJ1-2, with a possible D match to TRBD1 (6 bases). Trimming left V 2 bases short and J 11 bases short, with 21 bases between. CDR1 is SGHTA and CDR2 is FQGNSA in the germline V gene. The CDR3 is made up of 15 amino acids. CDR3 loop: CASSLTPGTRSQYTF. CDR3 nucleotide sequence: TGTGCCAGCAGCTTAACCCCGGGGACAAGGAGCCAATACACCTTC.

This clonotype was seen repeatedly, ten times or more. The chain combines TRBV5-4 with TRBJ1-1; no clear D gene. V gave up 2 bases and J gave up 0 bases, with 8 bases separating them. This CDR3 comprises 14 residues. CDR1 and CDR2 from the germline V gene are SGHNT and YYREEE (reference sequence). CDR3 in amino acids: CASSLQSMNTEAFF. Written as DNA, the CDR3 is TGTGCCAGCAGCTTACAGAGCATGAACACTGAAGCTTTCTTT.

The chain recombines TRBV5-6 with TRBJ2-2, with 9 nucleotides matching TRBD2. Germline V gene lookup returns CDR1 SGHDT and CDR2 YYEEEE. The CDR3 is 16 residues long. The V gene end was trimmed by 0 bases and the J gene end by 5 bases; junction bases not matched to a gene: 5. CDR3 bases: TGTGCCAGCAGCTTGGGTAGCGGGAGAGTGACCGGGGAGCTGTTTTTT. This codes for CASSLGSGRVTGELFF.

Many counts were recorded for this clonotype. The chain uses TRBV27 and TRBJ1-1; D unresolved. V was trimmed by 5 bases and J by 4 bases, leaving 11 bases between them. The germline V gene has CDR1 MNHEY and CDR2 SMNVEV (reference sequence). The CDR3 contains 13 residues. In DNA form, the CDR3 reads TGTGCCAGCAGTCCGGGCCTGATCACTGAAGCTTTCTTT. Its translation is CASSPGLITEAFF.

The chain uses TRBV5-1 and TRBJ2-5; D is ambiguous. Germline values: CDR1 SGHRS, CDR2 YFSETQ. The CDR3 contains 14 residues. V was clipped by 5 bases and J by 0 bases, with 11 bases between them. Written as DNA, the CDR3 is TGCGCCAGCAGATTAACCGGTTACCAAGAGACCCAGTACTTC. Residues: CASRLTGYQETQYF.

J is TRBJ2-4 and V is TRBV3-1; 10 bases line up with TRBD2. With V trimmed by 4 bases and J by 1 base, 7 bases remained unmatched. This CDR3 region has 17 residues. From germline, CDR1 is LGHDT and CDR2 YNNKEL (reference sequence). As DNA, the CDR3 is TGTGCCAGCAGCCCTCCCCTAGCGGGAGTGGCCAAAAACATTCAGTACTTC. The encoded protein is CASSPPLAGVAKNIQYF.

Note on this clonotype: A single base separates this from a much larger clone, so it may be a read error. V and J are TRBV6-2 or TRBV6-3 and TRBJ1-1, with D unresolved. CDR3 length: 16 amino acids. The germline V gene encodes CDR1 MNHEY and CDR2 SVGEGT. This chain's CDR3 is CASSEGLKVSGTEASF. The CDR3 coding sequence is TGTGCCAGCAGTGAAGGGCTAAAGGTTTCTGGCACTGAAGCTTCCTTT.

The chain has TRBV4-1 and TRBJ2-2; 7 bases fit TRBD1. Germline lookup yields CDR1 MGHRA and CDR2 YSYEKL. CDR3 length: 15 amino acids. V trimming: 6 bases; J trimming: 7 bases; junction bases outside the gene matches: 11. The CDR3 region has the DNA TGCGCCAGCAGTCGGAAACAGGGGTCTGACGGGGAGCTGTTTTTT. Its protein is CASSRKQGSDGELFF.

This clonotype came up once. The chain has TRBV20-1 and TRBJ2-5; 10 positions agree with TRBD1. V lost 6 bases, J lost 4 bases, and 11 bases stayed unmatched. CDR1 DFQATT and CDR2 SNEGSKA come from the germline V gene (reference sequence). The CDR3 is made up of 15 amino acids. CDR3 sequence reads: CSAFQGTGVRETQYF. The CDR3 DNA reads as TGCAGTGCATTTCAAGGGACAGGGGTCAGAGAGACCCAGTACTTC.

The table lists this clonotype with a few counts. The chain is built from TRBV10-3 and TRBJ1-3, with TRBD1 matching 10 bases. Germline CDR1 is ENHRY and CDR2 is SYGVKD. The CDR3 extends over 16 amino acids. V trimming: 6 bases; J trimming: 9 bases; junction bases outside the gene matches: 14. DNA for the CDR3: TGTGCCATCAGCAAACCGGGACAGGGGCCCGGGGGCACCATATATTTT. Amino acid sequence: CAISKPGQGPGGTIYF.

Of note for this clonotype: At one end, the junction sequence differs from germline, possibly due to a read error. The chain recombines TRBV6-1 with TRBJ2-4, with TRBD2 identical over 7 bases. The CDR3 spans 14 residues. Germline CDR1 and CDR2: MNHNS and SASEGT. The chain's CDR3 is CASNERVAGSREFF. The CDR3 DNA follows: TGTGCCAGCAACGAACGAGTAGCGGGCAGCCGGGAGTTCTTC.

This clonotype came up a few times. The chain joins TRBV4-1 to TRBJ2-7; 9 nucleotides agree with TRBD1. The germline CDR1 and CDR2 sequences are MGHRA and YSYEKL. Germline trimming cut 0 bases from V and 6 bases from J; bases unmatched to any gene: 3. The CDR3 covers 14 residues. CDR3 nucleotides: TGCGCCAGCAGCCAAGATGGGACAGGGTTCGAGCAGTACTTC. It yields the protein CASSQDGTGFEQYF.

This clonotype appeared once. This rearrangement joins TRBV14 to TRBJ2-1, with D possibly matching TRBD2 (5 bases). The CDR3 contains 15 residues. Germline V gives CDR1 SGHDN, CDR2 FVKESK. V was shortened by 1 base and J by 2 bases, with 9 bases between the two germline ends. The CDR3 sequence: CASSQGGPTYNEQFF. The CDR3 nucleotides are TGTGCCAGCAGCCAAGGAGGGCCGACCTACAATGAGCAGTTCTTC.